The 29 T cell receptor beta chains in this list originate from one sample, sequenced in a study of naive and memory T cell subsets. Two oligonucleotides, mixed equimolar, formed the beta constant-region primer covering TRBC1 and TRBC2. TCRdb reprocessed the UMI-ligation and nested PCR reads with MiXCR, giving one entry per CDR3 protein. The data contain 120,000 to 150,000 distinct CDR3 sequences, 15% to 20% of them seen just once; the ten biggest clones take up about 0.14%. Sequencing input: naive CD4+ T cells from blood. All receptors derive from a human donor in good health.

This clonotype was seen a handful of times. This sequence joins TRBV5-1 and TRBJ2-1; possible D gene TRBD1, 5 bases. Germline V gives CDR1 SGHRS, CDR2 YFSETQ. Between the trimmed V and J ends, which lost 6 bases and 5 bases, there was a span of 12 bases. The CDR3 covers 13 residues. For the CDR3, the DNA is TGCGCCAGCACCAAAGACAGCCACAATGAGCAGTTCTTC. Protein product: CASTKDSHNEQFF.

The chain links TRBV20-1 to TRBJ2-4; perhaps D is TRBD1 or TRBD2 (5 bases each). Germline V gives CDR1 DFQATT, CDR2 SNEGSKA (reference sequence). Trimming cost V 7 bases and J 2 bases, with 15 bases left between them. This CDR3 comprises 14 residues. CDR3 DNA: TGCAGTGGAGGGGCAGGCCGGTCCAAAAACATTCAGTACTTC. It encodes CSGGAGRSKNIQYF.

This chain links TRBV7-6 with TRBJ2-7, with D hard to call. CDR3 length equals 18 residues. V was clipped by 5 bases and J by 4 bases, with 27 bases between them. The germline CDR1 and CDR2 sequences are SGHVS and FNYEAQ. Here the CDR3 reads CASSPQTVSETFFYEQYF. The CDR3 nucleotides are TGTGCCAGCAGCCCACAGACGGTTTCCGAAACTTTTTTTTACGAGCAGTACTTC.

The chain has TRBV24-1 and TRBJ2-2, with TRBD1 matching 8 bases. This CDR3 has 16 residues. V lost 4 bases to trimming and J lost 0 bases; unmatched junction nucleotides: 3. Looked up from germline, CDR1 is KGHDR and CDR2 is SFDVKD. In DNA, the CDR3 is TGTGCCACCAGTGACCTACAGGGGGCGAACACCGGGGAGCTGTTTTTT. This codes for CATSDLQGANTGELFF.

This clonotype appeared a few times. The rearrangement uses TRBV6-2 or TRBV6-3 and TRBJ2-7, with 10 bases lining up with TRBD1. Germline values: CDR1 MNHEY, CDR2 SVGEGT. This CDR3 has 15 residues. After removal of 10 bases from V and 3 bases from J, the junction contained 12 bases not matched to a gene. The CDR3 loop is CATENRDRGHYEQYF. CDR3 DNA sequence: TGTGCCACTGAAAACCGCGACAGGGGGCACTACGAGCAGTACTTC.

The sample holds a few counts of this clonotype. V and J are TRBV20-1 and TRBJ1-1, with D tentatively TRBD1 (5 bases). Germline assignment: CDR1 DFQATT and CDR2 SNEGSKA (reference sequence). Trimming cost V 3 bases and J 8 bases, with 7 bases left between them. CDR3 length equals 10 residues. CDR3 sequence (DNA): TGCAGTGCTAGCAGGGACGAAGCTTTCTTT. Encoded protein: CSASRDEAFF.

The chain employs TRBV6-1 and TRBJ2-1, with D perhaps given as TRBD1 or TRBD2 (5 bases each). Looked up from germline, CDR1 is MNHNS and CDR2 is SASEGT. This CDR3 is built from 14 residues. Trimming shortened V by 0 bases and J by 8 bases, and 11 bases separated the two germline ends. The CDR3 sequence is CASSEALREYEQFF. The CDR3 DNA is TGTGCCAGCAGTGAAGCGCTCAGGGAGTATGAGCAGTTCTTC.

This clonotype was counted a few times. V is TRBV10-3 and J is TRBJ1-2; TRBD1 agrees at 7 bases. This CDR3 has 14 amino acids. The junction had 2 bases not matched to a gene; V was cut back by 0 bases and J by 4 bases. Germline-derived CDR1 and CDR2 are ENHRY and SYGVKD. The CDR3 DNA is TGTGCCATCAGTGAGTCGGGACAGATCTATGGCTACACCTTC. It translates to CAISESGQIYGYTF.

This clonotype was counted a few times. The chain couples TRBV5-4 to TRBJ2-1; 9 nucleotides agree with TRBD1. The CDR3 is made up of 15 amino acids. The germline gives CDR1 SGHNT, CDR2 YYREEE (reference sequence). The J segment lost 5 bases and the V segment lost 4 bases, leaving 7 bases of the junction unmatched. CDR3 sequence (DNA): TGTGCCAGCAGCCTGGTCGGGACAGGGCACAATGAGCAGTTCTTC. Translated, it gives CASSLVGTGHNEQFF. Looking up the rest from reference TRBV5-4 and TRBJ2-1 gives the full variable domain: ETGVTQSPTHLIKTRGQQVTLRCSSQSGHNTVSWYQQALGQGPQFIFQYYREEENGRGNFPPRFSGLQFPNYSSELNVNALELDDSALYLCASSLVGTGHNEQFFGPGTRLTVL.

The genes are TRBV5-1 and TRBJ1-1; 7 nucleotides align to TRBD1. CDR1 is SGHRS, CDR2 YFSETQ, per germline. There are 16 residues in the CDR3. Trimming removed 0 bases from V and 1 base from J; junction bases left unmatched: 6. CDR3 in amino acids: CASSLALDRPNTEAFF. The DNA for the CDR3 is TGCGCCAGCAGCTTGGCCTTGGACAGGCCGAACACTGAAGCTTTCTTT. Supplemented by reference TRBV5-1 and TRBJ1-1, the full variable domain reads KAGVTQTPRYLIKTRGQQVTLSCSPISGHRSVSWYQQTPGQGLQFLFEYFSETQRNKGNFPGRFSGRQFSNSRSEMNVSTLELGDSALYLCASSLALDRPNTEAFFGQGTRLTVV.

This clonotype has at least ten counts. The chain uses TRBV6-5 and TRBJ2-6; perhaps TRBD2 as D (7 bases). Germline CDR1 is MNHEY and CDR2 is SVGAGI. The CDR3 has 16 residues. V dropped 8 bases and J dropped 2 bases, with 16 bases sitting between them. CDR3 protein: CASPKRGGAGANVLTF. DNA for the CDR3: TGTGCCAGCCCTAAAAGGGGGGGGGCTGGGGCCAACGTCCTGACTTTC.

This clonotype has only a few counts. The CDR3 DNA sequence: TGTGCCAGCAGCTTGGGGACAGGGCCTGGCTACACCTTC. As protein: CASSLGTGPGYTF. The genes are TRBV5-4 and TRBJ1-2, with 8 bases identical to TRBD1. The trim removed 0 bases at V and 7 bases at J, leaving 2 bases unmatched. Germline V gene sequence: CDR1 SGHNT, CDR2 YYREEE (reference sequence). This CDR3 is built from 13 residues.

This clonotype was recorded many times. The chain carries TRBV5-1 and TRBJ1-5; D gene unclear. V was clipped by 0 bases and J by 2 bases, with 6 bases between them. The CDR3 extends over 14 amino acids. Germline CDR1 SGHRS, CDR2 YFSETQ. This CDR3 is CASSLDGGNQPQHF. In DNA, the CDR3 is TGCGCCAGCAGCTTGGATGGGGGCAATCAGCCCCAGCATTTT.

The rearrangement uses TRBV7-8 and TRBJ2-6, with TRBD1 matching 12 bases. Germline V gene sequence: CDR1 SGHVS, CDR2 FQNEAQ. Losses at the gene ends were 7 bases for V and 2 bases for J; bases not matched to a gene: 9. The CDR3 covers 18 residues. CDR3: CASKRDRGLFAGANVLTF. In DNA, the CDR3 is TGTGCCAGCAAAAGGGACAGGGGGCTGTTTGCTGGGGCCAACGTCCTGACTTTC.

Many counts were recorded for this clonotype. V and J are TRBV11-2 and TRBJ2-1; the match to TRBD2 covers 11 bases. Trimming took 2 bases from V and 8 from J; bases not matched to a gene: 5. Germline assignment: CDR1 SGHAT and CDR2 FQNNGV. The CDR3 contains 15 residues. The CDR3 loop is CASSLTSGRVDEQFF. As DNA, the CDR3 is TGTGCCAGCAGCTTAACTAGCGGGAGAGTAGATGAGCAGTTCTTC.

This clonotype appeared a few times. The chain couples TRBV29-1 to TRBJ2-1, with unresolved D. The CDR3 runs 10 residues. Between the trimmed V and J ends, which lost 7 bases and 8 bases, there was a span of 9 bases. Germline CDR1 and CDR2: SQVTM and ANQGSEA. CDR3 loop: CSAGEDEQFF. The CDR3 DNA is TGCAGCGCTGGAGAGGATGAGCAGTTCTTC.

The V call is TRBV19, the J call TRBJ2-5; no definite D call. The CDR3 is 15 amino acids. The V gene's germline CDR1 is LNHDA and CDR2 SQIVND (reference sequence). V gave up 3 bases and J gave up 2 bases, with 13 bases separating them. Here the CDR3 reads CASSMTVGLQETQYF. The CDR3, as DNA: TGTGCCAGTAGTATGACCGTGGGCCTTCAAGAGACCCAGTACTTC. Looking up the rest from reference TRBV19 and TRBJ2-5 gives the full variable domain: DGGITQSPKYLFRKEGQNVTLSCEQNLNHDAMYWYRQDPGQGLRLIYYSQIVNDFQKGDIAEGYSVSREKKESFPLTVTSAQKNPTAFYLCASSMTVGLQETQYFGPGTRLLVL.

In nucleotides, the CDR3 is TGTGCCAGCAGGCCCGGGACCCCCCGATACAATGAGCAGTTCTTC. Translated: CASRPGTPRYNEQFF. V and J are TRBV12-3 or TRBV12-4 and TRBJ2-1; D tentatively fits TRBD1 or TRBD2 (5 bases each). The V end lost 6 bases, the J end lost 4 bases, and 16 bases lay between the germline ends. The CDR3 contains 15 residues.

The chain links TRBV6-6 to TRBJ2-3, with 7 bases identical to TRBD2. In germline, CDR1 is MNHNY, CDR2 SVGAGI (reference sequence). Trimming removed 5 bases from V and 6 bases from J; junction bases left unmatched: 14. The CDR3 consists of 16 residues. CDR3 region: CASSNGRLAPRDTQYF. The CDR3 DNA follows: TGTGCCAGCAGTAACGGCCGACTAGCCCCCAGGGATACGCAGTATTTT.

This chain joins TRBV18 and TRBJ2-2; tentatively, D is TRBD2 (6 bases). The V gene lost 5 bases and the J gene lost 2 bases, with 12 bases spanning the gap. Germline CDR1 KGHSH, CDR2 LQKENI. The CDR3 runs 15 residues. CDR3 sequence (DNA): TGTGCCAGCTCAAGGGACTTACTTAACACCGGGGAGCTGTTTTTT. As protein: CASSRDLLNTGELFF.

The V gene is TRBV3-1, the J gene TRBJ2-7; D could derive from TRBD1 or TRBD2 (5 bases each). Trimming stripped 1 base from V and 6 bases from J, with 13 bases between. The CDR3 is 14 amino acids. Per the germline V gene, CDR1 is LGHDT and CDR2 is YNNKEL (reference sequence). The CDR3 protein is CASSQAGTALEQYF. In DNA form, the CDR3 reads TGTGCCAGCAGCCAAGCCGGGACGGCCCTCGAGCAGTACTTC.

The chain carries TRBV4-1 and TRBJ2-1; 7 bases agree with TRBD2. This CDR3 comprises 16 residues. Trimming removed 1 base from V and 6 bases from J; junction bases left unmatched: 9. Germline lookup yields CDR1 MGHRA and CDR2 YSYEKL. Here the CDR3 reads CASSQVWAGVGNEQFF. CDR3 nucleotides: TGCGCCAGCAGCCAAGTTTGGGCGGGAGTGGGCAATGAGCAGTTCTTC.

V gene TRBV30 combines with J gene TRBJ2-7, with D unclear. The CDR3 is 14 residues long. V was shortened by 4 bases and J by 5 bases, with 18 bases between the two germline ends. Germline V lookup: CDR1 GTSNPN, CDR2 SVGIG (reference sequence). CDR3 loop: CAWKSGQALHEQYF. CDR3 sequence (DNA): TGTGCCTGGAAGTCCGGCCAGGCTCTACACGAGCAGTACTTC.

This clonotype has ten or more counts. This sequence joins TRBV6-5 and TRBJ1-1; D ambiguous. CDR3 size: 11 residues. V was shortened by 4 bases and J by 6 bases, with 6 bases between the two germline ends. Germline V gene lookup returns CDR1 MNHEY and CDR2 SVGAGI. CDR3 DNA sequence: TGTGCCAGCAGTTGGGGTGCTGAAGCTTTCTTT. This gives the protein CASSWGAEAFF.

In its sample, this clonotype was seen a few times. The chain uses TRBV21-1 and TRBJ2-7; the table's D gene call, TRBD2, was not cross checked with the DNA. TRBV21-1 is assigned pseudogene status. This CDR3 is 14 amino acids long. CDR3 protein: CASNFGLAGTVQYF. DNA of the CDR3: TGTGCCAGCAACTTCGGACTAGCGGGAACAGTGCAGTACTTC.

This clonotype came up many times. The V and J genes are TRBV5-6 and TRBJ2-1; tentative D call: TRBD2 (5 bases). V shed 2 bases and J shed 10 bases, with 10 bases lying between them. Looked up from germline, CDR1 is SGHDT and CDR2 is YYEEEE. CDR3 size: 12 residues. The CDR3 DNA reads as TGTGCCAGCAGCTTCCGGGGTCAAGAGCAGTTCTTC. Translation gives CASSFRGQEQFF. The whole variable domain, filled in from reference TRBV5-6 and TRBJ2-1, reads DAGVTQSPTHLIKTRGQQVTLRCSPKSGHDTVSWYQQALGQGPQFIFQYYEEEERQRGNFPDRFSGHQFPNYSSELNVNALLLGDSALYLCASSFRGQEQFFGPGTRLTVL.

This chain links TRBV9 with TRBJ2-3; D is unresolved. The germline V gene encodes CDR1 SGDLS and CDR2 YYNGEE. Trimming took 0 bases from V and 4 from J, leaving 6 bases between them. The CDR3 spans 13 residues. The CDR3 spells CASSVEGPDTQYF. CDR3 nucleotide sequence: TGTGCCAGCAGCGTAGAGGGTCCAGATACGCAGTATTTT.

This clonotype has a handful of counts. The chain is built from TRBV20-1 and TRBJ2-7; 9 bases match TRBD2. J gave up 2 bases and V 0 bases, and 5 bases lay outside the gene matches. CDR1 and CDR2 from the germline V gene are DFQATT and SNEGSKA (reference sequence). The CDR3 totals 15 residues. The CDR3 DNA follows: TGCAGTGCTAGAGATGGCGGGAGGGGCACCTACGAGCAGTACTTC. This encodes CSARDGGRGTYEQYF.

This clonotype occurred a few times. This sequence joins TRBV7-9 and TRBJ1-4, with a tentative D call TRBD1 (6 bases). Germline V gene sequence: CDR1 SEHNR, CDR2 FQNEAQ (reference sequence). V was shortened by 1 base and J by 0 bases, with 12 bases between the two germline ends. The CDR3 has 17 residues. The CDR3 DNA follows: TGTGCCAGCAGCTTAGACAGGGCCCTCGCAACTAATGAAAAACTGTTTTTT. It codes for CASSLDRALATNEKLFF.